Below are 24 T cell receptor beta chains sequenced from a single sample in a study of prognosis after radiotherapy for stage I lung cancer. The genomic DNA TCR beta CDR3 region underwent two rounds of multiplex PCR. Amplification during the initial PCR round employed primers specific to each TRBV and TRBJ gene. TCRdb independently ran MiXCR on the multiplex PCR reads; one entry per CDR3 protein. The sample consists of fewer than 25,000 distinct CDR3 sequences, 35% to 40% of them appearing once. The sequences come from PBMCs, collected before or after stereotactic body radiation therapy (not recorded which). Every receptor here comes from a donor over 45 with non-small cell lung cancer.

The chain is built from TRBV5-4 and TRBJ1-1; no reliable D call. V lost 0 bases and J lost 0, with 9 bases in between. CDR1 is SGHNT and CDR2 is YYREEE in the germline V gene (reference sequence). The CDR3 contains 15 residues. The CDR3 protein is CASSLDWFMNTEAFF. CDR3 nucleotide sequence: TGTGCCAGCAGCTTGGATTGGTTCATGAACACTGAAGCTTTCTTT.

As concerns this clonotype: The junction departs from germline at one end; a sequencing error may be responsible. The V call is TRBV20-1, the J call TRBJ1-2; 8 nucleotides agree with TRBD1. Germline V gene data show CDR1 as DFQATT and CDR2 as SNEGSKA (reference sequence). The CDR3 runs 17 residues. CDR3 loop: CSARVSPVSGGDYGYTF. In DNA form, the CDR3 reads TGCAGTGCCAGAGTCAGCCCTGTATCAGGGGGCGACTATGGCTACACCTTC.

This clonotype was seen repeatedly, ten times or more. The genes are TRBV12-3 or TRBV12-4 and TRBJ1-2; D may be TRBD1 (5 bases). V was shortened by 5 bases and J by 7 bases, with 14 bases between the two germline ends. The CDR3 runs 13 residues. In nucleotides, the CDR3 is TGTGCCAGCAGTCGGGGCCGATCCCCTGGCTACACCTTC. This translates into CASSRGRSPGYTF.

The chain links TRBV20-1 to TRBJ2-7; D may correspond to TRBD1 or TRBD2 (5 bases each). V was clipped by 6 bases and J by 4 bases, with 19 bases between them. In germline, CDR1 is DFQATT, CDR2 SNEGSKA (reference sequence). CDR3 length: 14 residues. CDR3 coding DNA: TGCAGTGCCTTTCGACCGGGACGAACTTACGAGCAGTACTTC. This codes for CSAFRPGRTYEQYF.

This clonotype was detected ten times or more. V and J are TRBV4-1 and TRBJ2-2, with D possibly matching TRBD1 (8 bases). Trimming removed 0 bases from V and 6 bases from J, with 17 bases in between. The CDR3 runs to 17 residues. Germline V gene sequence: CDR1 MGHRA, CDR2 YSYEKL. The CDR3 sequence: CASSQDHRGAGAGELFF. The CDR3 nucleotides are TGCGCCAGCAGCCAAGATCACAGGGGGGCGGGGGCCGGGGAGCTGTTTTTT.

This clonotype was detected many times. This chain connects TRBV15 to TRBJ2-3, with a possible D match to TRBD2 (5 bases). V lost 3 bases to trimming and J lost 3 bases, with 7 bases between them. This CDR3 is 13 amino acids long. Germline V lookup: CDR1 LNHNV, CDR2 YYDKDF (reference sequence). In nucleotides, the CDR3 is TGTGCCACCAGCAGTCAGCGGACAGATACGCAGTATTTT. The encoded protein is CATSSQRTDTQYF. Full variable domain (rest looked up from reference TRBV15 and TRBJ2-3): DAMVIQNPRYQVTQFGKPVTLSCSQTLNHNVMYWYQQKSSQAPKLLFHYYDKDFNNEADTPDNFQSRRPNTSFCFLDIRSPGLGDTAMYLCATSSQRTDTQYFGPGTRLTVL.

Concerning this clonotype: A far bigger clonotype differs at one base, so this is likely a read error. The chain recombines TRBV6-2 or TRBV6-3 with TRBJ2-5, with 8 nucleotides matching TRBD2. The closer fit of TRBJ2-1 to the DNA end suggests the J call may be wrong. Germline CDR1 MNHEY, CDR2 SVGEGT. The CDR3 consists of 15 residues. This CDR3 is CASMYTGGPYNEQFF. The CDR3 coding sequence is TGTGCCAGCATGTACACGGGAGGGCCCTACAATGAGCAGTTCTTC.

At least ten counts were recorded for this clonotype. The rearrangement links TRBV19 to TRBJ2-7, with TRBD1 identical over 8 bases. The germline V gene encodes CDR1 LNHDA and CDR2 SQIVND (reference sequence). The CDR3 runs to 13 residues. The ends lost 5 bases at V and 4 bases at J; junction bases unmatched: 4. The CDR3 nucleotides read TGTGCCAGTAGTCCGGGACAGGCGTACGAGCAGTACTTC. Its translation is CASSPGQAYEQYF.

This clonotype was seen more than once but under ten times. This rearrangement joins TRBV19 to TRBJ2-2; D gene unclear. The CDR3 length is 15 residues. The V end was cut by 7 bases, the J end by 0 bases, with 12 bases between. Germline V gives CDR1 LNHDA, CDR2 SQIVND (reference sequence). The CDR3 DNA sequence: TGTGCCAGTATAGAGGAGACCGCGAACACCGGGGAGCTGTTTTTT. Protein: CASIEETANTGELFF.

The chain employs TRBV5-1 and TRBJ2-7, with D possibly being TRBD1 (6 bases). V gave up 3 bases and J gave up 3 bases, with 13 bases separating them. Germline values: CDR1 SGHRS, CDR2 YFSETQ. CDR3 length: 14 residues. This CDR3 reads CASSSYPGHYEQYF. CDR3 coding DNA: TGCGCCAGCAGCTCATATCCGGGACACTACGAGCAGTACTTC.

V gene TRBV19 combines with J gene TRBJ2-6; maybe TRBD1 (5 bases). Trimming pared 3 bases from V and 2 bases from J, leaving 11 bases between. CDR1 is LNHDA and CDR2 is SQIVND in the germline V gene (reference sequence). CDR3 length: 16 residues. For the CDR3, the DNA is TGTGCCAGTAGTATCCCGCAGGGCACTGGGGCCAACGTCCTGACTTTC. This codes for CASSIPQGTGANVLTF.

This clonotype was counted at least ten times. The chain combines TRBV20-1 with TRBJ2-1, with a weak D call TRBD1 (6 bases). The ends were cut back, 8 bases at V and 0 bases at J, with 14 bases in the middle. The germline V gene encodes CDR1 DFQATT and CDR2 SNEGSKA (reference sequence). CDR3 length: 14 amino acids. The CDR3 coding sequence is TGCAGTCCGACCGGACAGAGCTCCTACAATGAGCAGTTCTTC. Translating gives CSPTGQSSYNEQFF.

This clonotype came up many times. V usage is TRBV7-3 and J usage is TRBJ2-3; unclear D gene. Per germline, CDR1 SGHTA and CDR2 FQGTGA. Between the trimmed V and J ends, which lost 3 bases and 2 bases, there was a span of 6 bases. The CDR3 sequence is 13 residues long. The CDR3 sequence is CASSFQNTDTQYF. CDR3 nucleotides: TGTGCCAGCAGCTTCCAGAACACAGATACGCAGTATTTT. Drawing the rest from reference TRBV7-3 and TRBJ2-3, the complete variable domain is GAGVSQTPSNKVTEKGKYVELRCDPISGHTALYWYRQSLGQGPEFLIYFQGTGAADDSGLPNDRFFAVRPEGSVSTLKIQRTERGDSAVYLCASSFQNTDTQYFGPGTRLTVL.

A note on this clonotype: The CDR3 does not end in the conserved phenylalanine or tryptophan, so this is likely a read error. This sequence joins TRBV14 and TRBJ2-7, with D unresolved. The V end was cut by 1 base, the J end by 3 bases, with 16 bases between. Germline V CDR1 and CDR2: SGHDN, FVKESK. This CDR3 region has 16 residues. The CDR3 loop is CASSQGFACAHYEQYL. CDR3 DNA sequence: TGTGCCAGCAGCCAAGGGTTCGCGTGTGCCCACTACGAGCAGTACCTC.

The rearrangement links TRBV20-1 to TRBJ1-5, with TRBD1 matching over 7 bases. With 3 bases clipped from V and 7 bases from J, the junction kept 9 bases outside the gene matches. This CDR3 comprises 14 residues. CDR1 is DFQATT and CDR2 is SNEGSKA in the germline V gene (reference sequence). This chain's CDR3 is CSASRQGRKQPQHF. CDR3 in DNA: TGCAGTGCTAGCCGACAGGGTCGAAAGCAGCCCCAGCATTTT.

This clonotype was recorded at least ten times. The CDR3 region has the DNA TGCAGTGCGTGGAACACTGAAGCTTTCTTT. Residues: CSAWNTEAFF. V is TRBV20-1 and J is TRBJ1-1; the D is unclear. This CDR3 comprises 10 residues. V was shortened by 6 bases and J by 1 base, with 3 bases between the two germline ends. Per germline, CDR1 DFQATT and CDR2 SNEGSKA (reference sequence).

In its sample, this clonotype was seen many times. The chain couples TRBV30 to TRBJ1-5, with 8 bases lining up with TRBD1. This CDR3 is 12 amino acids long. Germline V CDR1 and CDR2: GTSNPN, SVGIG (reference sequence). The trim removed 5 bases at V and 5 bases at J, leaving 2 bases unmatched. The CDR3 region has the DNA TGTGCCTGGCAACAGGGGGATCAGCCCCAGCATTTT. Protein: CAWQQGDQPQHF.

Ten or more counts support this clonotype. The chain carries TRBV11-2 and TRBJ1-3; TRBD1 agrees at 7 bases. Germline CDR1 SGHAT, CDR2 FQNNGV. CDR3 length: 14 amino acids. Unmatched junction bases numbered 9, after V lost 5 bases and J lost 8 bases. The CDR3 here is CASSRGGALDTIYF. The CDR3, as DNA: TGTGCCAGCAGCCGAGGGGGCGCCTTGGACACCATATATTTT.

On this clonotype itself: This likely reflects a read error, since a far larger clone is one base away. V and J are TRBV9 and TRBJ2-1; D tentatively reads TRBD1 or TRBD2 (5 bases each). V gave up 3 bases and J gave up 10 bases, with 20 bases separating them. Germline assignment: CDR1 SGDLS and CDR2 YYNGEE. The CDR3 is made up of 15 amino acids. The CDR3 loop is CASSGSRDGSYEQFF. CDR3 in DNA: TGTGCCAGCAGCGGAAGCCGGGACGGCTCCTACGAGCAGTTCTTC.

This clonotype was found many times. The chain recombines TRBV6-1 with TRBJ2-4, with D unclear. CDR3 length: 13 amino acids. Trimming stripped 5 bases from V and 5 bases from J, with 10 bases between. Germline CDR1 reads MNHNS; CDR2 reads SASEGT. The CDR3 protein is CASSPDAENIQYF. In DNA, the CDR3 is TGTGCCAGCAGTCCGGACGCCGAAAACATTCAGTACTTC.

This clonotype has ten or more counts. The chain recombines TRBV6-1 with TRBJ1-5; 7 bases align to TRBD1. There are 21 residues in the CDR3. The germline gives CDR1 MNHNS, CDR2 SASEGT. The junction had 23 bases not matched to a gene; V was cut back by 6 bases and J by 0 bases. The CDR3 region is CASRRKSGGGSRNLSNQPQHF. CDR3 nucleotide sequence: TGTGCCAGCAGAAGGAAATCAGGAGGGGGCAGCCGAAACCTTAGCAATCAGCCCCAGCATTTT.

At least ten counts were recorded for this clonotype. The J gene is TRBJ2-7, the V gene TRBV11-3, with 10 bases lining up with TRBD2. The germline V gene has CDR1 SGHNT and CDR2 YENEEA. The CDR3 has 15 residues. Trimming cost V 5 bases and J 3 bases; bases outside gene matches: 7. CDR3 region: CASSLTSGIFYEQYF. CDR3 nucleotide sequence: TGTGCCAGCAGCCTTACTAGCGGGATCTTCTACGAGCAGTACTTC. Variable domain in full (rest from reference TRBV11-3 and TRBJ2-7): EAGVVQSPRYKIIEKKQPVAFWCNPISGHNTLYWYLQNLGQGPELLIRYENEEAVDDSQLPKDRFSAERLKGVDSTLKIQPAELGDSAVYLCASSLTSGIFYEQYFGPGTRLTVT.

This clonotype was counted ten times or more. V and J are TRBV19 and TRBJ1-1, with D unresolved. The CDR3 runs 11 residues. Germline values: CDR1 LNHDA, CDR2 SQIVND (reference sequence). V shed 4 bases and J shed 7 bases, with 7 bases lying between them. The CDR3 here is CASSTLIEAFF. CDR3 coding DNA: TGTGCCAGTAGTACCTTAATTGAAGCTTTCTTT.

This clonotype was observed at least ten times. This chain connects TRBV5-1 to TRBJ2-1, with 10 positions matching TRBD2. The CDR3 is 16 residues long. The germline CDR1 and CDR2 sequences are SGHRS and YFSETQ. The trim removed 0 bases at V and 8 bases at J, leaving 8 bases unmatched. CDR3 in DNA: TGCGCCAGCAGCTTGGCCGCAGCGGGAGGGTGGTATGAGCAGTTCTTC. It translates to CASSLAAAGGWYEQFF.